This section outlines one TCR beta chain sequence together with its context. Its antigen remains unidentified. This may be a read error, as it is one base from a much larger clone. The study collected blood at first hyperthyroidism diagnosis, before any ophthalmopathy symptoms arose. This record belongs to a study of T cells in Graves' hyperthyroidism and ophthalmopathy. Across the study: The blood sample was taken at first diagnosis, before treatment began. Findings and limits, study-wide: Median prediction lead before ophthalmopathy onset was around 7 months with the model.

Amplification targeted TCR beta CDR3 regions from RNA transcripts. First-round RT-PCR of the TCR CDR3 relied on the HTBI primer set. MiXCR, run by TCRdb on the multiplex PCR reads, gives a single entry per CDR3 protein. The repertoire holds around 700,000 distinct CDR3 sequences, roughly a sixth seen once, with approximately 15% in the top ten. Per the germline V gene, CDR1 is PRHDT and CDR2 is FYEKMQ (reference sequence). The CDR3 sequence is 12 residues long. Trimming took off 5 bases at V and 3 bases at J, with 7 bases between the two ends. The source of this sequence is a woman between 45 and 65 years old with Graves' hyperthyroidism that later progressed to Graves' ophthalmopathy. Sequenced: blood. The chain links TRBV13 to TRBJ2-5, with no clear D. CDR3 in DNA: TGTGCCAGCAGCCCTGCTAAAGAGACCCAGTACTTC. It encodes CASSPAKETQYF.